These 17 T cell receptor beta chains were all obtained from the same sample, sequenced in a study of shared clonotypes between healthy human individuals. Clones were sequenced by immunoSEQ multiplex PCR, and TCRdb holds only the in-frame ones, with some missing. The sample lists under 2.5 million clones; under 95% were seen once. Material for sequencing was naive CD4+ T cells from PBMCs. Indicated subset: CD45RA+ positively selected. These receptors came from a man younger than 30 in good health. Some clones in this sample may be carry-over from other donors' samples.

The rearrangement links TRBV28 to TRBJ2-5; possibly TRBD1 for D (5 bases). The length of the CDR3 is 16 residues. Per germline, CDR1 MDHEN and CDR2 SYDVKM. V lost 2 bases and J lost 4, with 17 bases in between. Here the CDR3 reads CASSLGPYGARETQYF. For the CDR3, the DNA is TGTGCCAGCAGTTTAGGTCCTTATGGGGCCCGAGAGACCCAGTACTTC.

The chain couples TRBV10-3 to TRBJ2-1; 7 bases are a match to TRBD2. The V gene end was trimmed by 6 bases and the J gene end by 10 bases; junction bases not matched to a gene: 12. The length of the CDR3 is 14 residues. CDR1 and CDR2 (germline): ENHRY, SYGVKD. CDR3 residues: CAIRPITQGGEQFF. The CDR3 DNA reads as TGTGCCATCAGACCCATAACCCAGGGAGGGGAGCAGTTCTTC.

J is TRBJ1-2 and V is TRBV7-6; possible D gene TRBD1, 5 bases. Germline V CDR1 and CDR2: SGHVS, FNYEAQ. V gave up 4 bases and J gave up 4 bases, with 10 bases separating them. The CDR3 spans 13 residues. The CDR3 here is CASSSGLGYGYTF. For the CDR3, the DNA is TGTGCCAGCAGCTCAGGGTTAGGCTATGGCTACACCTTC. Full variable domain (rest looked up from reference TRBV7-6 and TRBJ1-2): GAGVSQSPRYKVTKRGQDVALRCDPISGHVSLYWYRQALGQGPEFLTYFNYEAQQDKSGLPNDRFSAERPEGSISTLTIQRTEQRDSAMYRCASSSGLGYGYTFGSGTRLTVV.

The chain employs TRBV5-1 and TRBJ2-7; D unclear. Trimming shortened V by 0 bases and J by 4 bases, and 20 bases separated the two germline ends. CDR3 length: 17 residues. Germline V gene data show CDR1 as SGHRS and CDR2 as YFSETQ. The CDR3 reads CASSLGVGLGFNYEQYF. The CDR3, as DNA: TGCGCCAGCAGCTTGGGAGTTGGGCTAGGGTTCAATTACGAGCAGTACTTC.

The chain carries TRBV5-1 and TRBJ2-5, with no clear D. V gave up 1 base and J gave up 4 bases, with 8 bases separating them. Germline values: CDR1 SGHRS, CDR2 YFSETQ. This CDR3 contains 13 residues. CDR3 sequence: CASSLLPPETQYF. The CDR3, as DNA: TGCGCCAGCAGCTTGCTCCCTCCAGAGACCCAGTACTTC.

The V and J genes are TRBV30 and TRBJ1-5, with D perhaps matching TRBD1 (5 bases). V shed 1 base and J shed 6 bases, with 13 bases lying between them. This CDR3 is 14 amino acids long. Germline V gene data show CDR1 as GTSNPN and CDR2 as SVGIG (reference sequence). The CDR3 nucleotides are TGTGCCTGGAGTGGACAGAGCCACGGTCAGCCCCAGCATTTT. The encoded protein is CAWSGQSHGQPQHF.

The chain is built from TRBV4-1 and TRBJ2-7; D may be TRBD1 (6 bases). The germline CDR1 and CDR2 sequences are MGHRA and YSYEKL. Trimming removed 5 bases from V and 1 base from J, with 18 bases in between. The CDR3 runs 16 residues. CDR3 loop: CASSFKGDGASYEQYF. The CDR3 DNA reads TGCGCCAGCAGCTTCAAGGGGGACGGGGCTTCCTACGAGCAGTACTTC.

This chain joins TRBV2 and TRBJ2-1; D perhaps matches TRBD2 (6 bases). The germline V and J ends were trimmed by 8 bases and 9 bases, with 23 bases remaining between them. The CDR3 contains 15 residues. Germline CDR1 is SNHLY and CDR2 is FYNNEI. The CDR3 nucleotides read TGTGCCAGCGGGGGTTGGAGGGAATTTCGATCTGAGCAGTTCTTC. Encoded protein: CASGGWREFRSEQFF. The entire variable domain, with the rest obtained from reference TRBV2 and TRBJ2-1, is as follows: EPEVTQTPSHQVTQMGQEVILRCVPISNHLYFYWYRQILGQKVEFLVSFYNNEISEKSEIFDDQFSVERPDGSNFTLKIRSTKLEDSAMYFCASGGWREFRSEQFFGPGTRLTVL.

As to this clone: This sample also contains other DNA sequences that code for the same CDR3. The genes are TRBV2 and TRBJ2-7; 8 nucleotides align to TRBD1. V shed 2 bases, J shed 4 bases, and the junction held 4 bases outside the gene matches. The length of the CDR3 is 14 residues. Germline V lookup: CDR1 SNHLY, CDR2 FYNNEI. The CDR3 protein is CASSEQGATYEQYF. In DNA form, the CDR3 reads TGTGCCAGCAGTGAACAGGGGGCGACGTACGAGCAGTACTTC.

Worth noting for this clone: Other nucleotide sequences from this sample produce the same CDR3. The genes are TRBV5-1 and TRBJ2-2; 7 bases are a match to TRBD2. This CDR3 comprises 15 residues. V dropped 2 bases and J dropped 0; count of bases not matched to a gene: 1. CDR1 and CDR2 (germline): SGHRS, YFSETQ. CDR3 DNA: TGCGCCAGCAGCTTTAGCGGGTCGAACACCGGGGAGCTGTTTTTT. Its translation: CASSFSGSNTGELFF.

The chain joins TRBV6-4 to TRBJ1-1; no firm D call. Germline values: CDR1 MRHNA, CDR2 SNTAGT. Between the trimmed V and J ends, which lost 4 bases and 1 base, there was a span of 10 bases. The CDR3 has 14 amino acids. This chain's CDR3 is CASSALGGNTEAFF. CDR3 nucleotides: TGTGCCAGCAGTGCCCTGGGAGGGAACACTGAAGCTTTCTTT.

This sequence joins TRBV30 and TRBJ1-5; 7 positions match TRBD1. Germline assignment: CDR1 GTSNPN and CDR2 SVGIG (reference sequence). The CDR3 contains 16 residues. V lost 0 bases and J lost 6; bases outside the gene matches: 11. CDR3 nucleotides: TGTGCCTGGAGTGTATTTGGCAGGGGGTTGGGTCAGCCCCAGCATTTT. Translating gives CAWSVFGRGLGQPQHF.

The chain employs TRBV19 and TRBJ1-5; possible D gene TRBD1, 5 bases. Per germline, CDR1 LNHDA and CDR2 SQIVND (reference sequence). V lost 7 bases and J 2 bases, leaving 12 bases between the germline ends. This CDR3 region has 14 residues. The CDR3 region is CASKGEIGNQPQHF. The CDR3 nucleotides are TGTGCCAGTAAAGGGGAAATTGGCAATCAGCCCCAGCATTTT. Combining the CDR3 with reference TRBV19 and TRBJ1-5 gives the whole variable domain DGGITQSPKYLFRKEGQNVTLSCEQNLNHDAMYWYRQDPGQGLRLIYYSQIVNDFQKGDIAEGYSVSREKKESFPLTVTSAQKNPTAFYLCASKGEIGNQPQHFGDGTRLSIL.

On this clone: This CDR3 is also generated by other DNA sequences in the sample. V is TRBV7-2 and J is TRBJ2-3; 8 bases are a match to TRBD2. The length of the CDR3 is 14 residues. Trimming cost V 7 bases and J 3 bases; bases outside gene matches: 6. Per germline, CDR1 SGHTA and CDR2 FQGNSA. The CDR3, as DNA: TGTGCCAGCACTCGGGGGGGCGGAACAGATACGCAGTATTTT. Translation gives CASTRGGGTDTQYF.

This clone has only one observation. The rearrangement uses TRBV7-2 and TRBJ2-5, with D uncertain. Germline CDR1 is SGHTA and CDR2 is FQGNSA. V gave up 2 bases and J gave up 0 bases, with 1 base separating them. CDR3 length: 12 amino acids. CDR3 residues: CASSLYQETQYF. Here the CDR3 DNA reads TGTGCCAGCAGCTTATACCAAGAGACCCAGTACTTC.

This clone was counted only a few times. DNA for the CDR3: TGTGCCTGGAGCGGCCCCCCAAACACCGGGGAGCTGTTTTTT. This codes for CAWSGPPNTGELFF. The chain employs TRBV30 and TRBJ2-2; D ambiguous. Per germline, CDR1 GTSNPN and CDR2 SVGIG (reference sequence). The ends were cut back, 3 bases at V and 2 bases at J, with 10 bases in the middle. This CDR3 comprises 14 residues.

The gene calls are TRBV27 and TRBJ2-1, with TRBD1 matching over 7 bases. This CDR3 is built from 18 residues. The ends lost 6 bases at V and 1 base at J; junction bases unmatched: 15. Germline CDR1 is MNHEY and CDR2 is SMNVEV (reference sequence). The CDR3 DNA reads TGTGCCAGCAGCCCAACCCCTCCTGGGGACAGATCCTACAATGAGCAGTTCTTC. Encoded protein: CASSPTPPGDRSYNEQFF.